This TCR beta chain was retrieved from a study of blood T cell repertoires in COVID-19. The wider study: Nucleic acid was either cDNA or gDNA, and it came from T cells, B-cell-depleted T cells, or PBMCs.

About this clone itself: One end of the junction is discordant with germline, which a read error may explain.

In the original workflow: Reference gene primer amplification yielded estimated nucleated cell counts. Clones were read by immunoSEQ multiplex PCR, and TCRdb kept only the in-frame ones, dropping some. V and J calls plus clone size are reproduced from that table; the DNA served to infer D and trimming. The sample includes 90,000 to 100,000 clones, 82% of them seen just once. Germline CDR1 reads KGHSY; CDR2 reads FQNENV. This CDR3 spans 12 amino acids. This rearrangement joins TRBV16 to TRBJ2-1; D perhaps matches TRBD1 (6 bases). The sequence was obtained from a man aged 80 or over with acute or convalescent COVID-19. The specimen sequenced was peripheral blood. As DNA, the CDR3 is TGTGCCAGCAGCCCATCGGGACAACAGAGGATCTTC. The encoded protein is CASSPSGQQRIF. Combining the CDR3 with reference TRBV16 and TRBJ2-1 gives the whole variable domain GEEVAQTPKHLVRGEGQKAKLYCAPIKGHSYVFWYQQVLKNEFKFLISFQNENVFDETGMPKERFSAKCLPNSPCSLEIQATKLEDSAVYFCASSPSGQQRIFGPGTRLTVL.